The 2 T cell receptor beta chains in this list originate from one sample, sequenced in a study of shared clonotypes between healthy human individuals. The protocol was immunoSEQ multiplex PCR, while the TCRdb copy is restricted to in-frame clones and leaves out a portion. The data show approximately 810,000 clones, over 90% seen once. Naive CD8 cells, CD45RO-negative and positively selected for CCR7, excluded terminally differentiated effector memory CD45RA+ cells. The specimen sequenced was naive CD8+ T cells sorted from blood. All receptors derive from a man under 40 in good health.

The chain joins TRBV5-1 to TRBJ2-3; D possibly corresponds to TRBD2 (6 bases). The CDR3 consists of 15 residues. V was clipped by 2 bases and J by 6 bases, with 16 bases between them. Looked up from germline, CDR1 is SGHRS and CDR2 is YFSETQ. The DNA of the CDR3 is TGCGCCAGCAGCTTCCAGGGTGGGACTCGGGATACGCAGTATTTT. Its translation: CASSFQGGTRDTQYF. Full variable domain (missing parts from reference TRBV5-1 and TRBJ2-3): KAGVTQTPRYLIKTRGQQVTLSCSPISGHRSVSWYQQTPGQGLQFLFEYFSETQRNKGNFPGRFSGRQFSNSRSEMNVSTLELGDSALYLCASSFQGGTRDTQYFGPGTRLTVL.

This rearrangement joins TRBV4-1 to TRBJ2-1; 16 nucleotides match TRBD2. This CDR3 has 17 amino acids. In germline, CDR1 is MGHRA, CDR2 YSYEKL. With 3 bases clipped from V and 8 bases from J, the junction kept 7 bases outside the gene matches. CDR3 loop: CASSQITGTSGRDEQFF. The DNA of the CDR3 is TGCGCCAGCAGCCAGATAACCGGGACTAGCGGGAGGGATGAGCAGTTCTTC.